The TCR beta chain under discussion was sequenced for a study of shared clonotypes between healthy human individuals. This clone was observed many times. This CDR3 is built from 11 residues. The germline CDR1 and CDR2 sequences are MDHEN and SYDVKM. The ends were cut back, 6 bases at V and 11 bases at J, with 13 bases in the middle. Clones were read by immunoSEQ multiplex PCR, and TCRdb kept only the in-frame ones, dropping some. The sample carries around 700,000 clones, 72% recorded once. The sample was memory CD4+ T cells sorted from blood. The subset denotes: CD45RA-negative fraction. The chain recombines TRBV28 with TRBJ1-2; maybe TRBD1 (5 bases). This TCR was recovered from a woman aged 25 to 45 in good health. The CDR3 sequence: CASRADKVYTF. CDR3 bases: TGTGCCAGCAGAGCGGACAAGGTTTACACCTTC.